These 17 T cell receptor beta chains came from one sample sequenced in a study of OX40 agonist ivuxolimab in advanced cancers. Clones were read by immunoSEQ multiplex PCR, and TCRdb kept only the in-frame ones, dropping some. Here the sample spans over 55,000 clones, around 84% being singletons. The sample in question was CD4+ or CD8+ T cells sorted from blood, obtained in a trial of the OX40 agonist ivuxolimab. These receptors were obtained from an adult with an advanced solid tumor such as melanoma, head and neck, liver or kidney cancer.

The chain joins TRBV19 to TRBJ2-5; TRBD1 or TRBD2 may be the D gene (6 bases each). The germline CDR1 and CDR2 sequences are LNHDA and SQIVND (reference sequence). The CDR3 spans 17 residues. V gave up 2 bases and J gave up 5 bases, with 21 bases separating them. Here the CDR3 reads CASSILPRRGVEETQYF. Written as DNA, the CDR3 is TGTGCCAGTAGTATACTCCCACGGAGGGGGGTGGAGGAGACCCAGTACTTC.

This chain uses TRBV11-3 with TRBJ2-5; D is possibly TRBD1 (5 bases). The CDR3 consists of 14 residues. Germline V CDR1 and CDR2: SGHNT, YENEEA. The germline V and J ends were trimmed by 5 bases and 1 base, with 11 bases remaining between them. CDR3 in amino acids: CASSPQGSQETQYF. In DNA form, the CDR3 reads TGTGCCAGCAGCCCTCAGGGTTCCCAAGAGACCCAGTACTTC.

The chain employs TRBV4-2 and TRBJ2-1, with TRBD2 matching 9 bases. The CDR3 has 15 residues. Germline V lookup: CDR1 LGHNA, CDR2 YNFKEQ. Unmatched junction bases numbered 6, after V lost 4 bases and J lost 5 bases. The CDR3 nucleotides read TGTGCCAGCAGCCCCGGGACTAGCCCCAACAATGAGCAGTTCTTC. It encodes CASSPGTSPNNEQFF.

The chain uses TRBV7-9 and TRBJ2-7; D is uncertain. Germline assignment: CDR1 SEHNR and CDR2 FQNEAQ (reference sequence). Trimming left V 1 base short and J 0 bases short, with 4 bases between. This CDR3 has 13 residues. CDR3 bases: TGTGCCAGCAGCTTAGACTCCTCCTACGAGCAGTACTTC. It is translated as CASSLDSSYEQYF.

This chain joins TRBV11-2 and TRBJ1-4; possible D gene TRBD1, 6 bases. V lost 5 bases and J 8 bases, leaving 18 bases between the germline ends. There are 15 residues in the CDR3. In germline, CDR1 is SGHAT, CDR2 FQNNGV. Here the CDR3 DNA reads TGTGCCAGCAGCCCGCTGTACAGGGTCGGGGAAAAACTGTTTTTT. It is translated as CASSPLYRVGEKLFF.

The chain employs TRBV7-2 and TRBJ1-1, with 9 bases fitting TRBD1. Germline V lookup: CDR1 SGHTA, CDR2 FQGNSA. J lost 2 bases, V lost 3 bases, and 4 bases had no gene match. There are 15 residues in the CDR3. Here the CDR3 reads CASSFQGQGNTEAFF. CDR3 sequence (DNA): TGTGCCAGCAGCTTTCAGGGACAGGGAAACACTGAAGCTTTCTTT.

The chain combines TRBV6-5 with TRBJ2-5; D unclear. Germline V gene data show CDR1 as MNHEY and CDR2 as SVGAGI. With 4 bases removed from V and 4 bases from J, the gap between germline ends came to 10 bases. CDR3 length: 13 residues. DNA of the CDR3: TGTGCCAGCAGTTCGAACAGCGTAGAGACCCAGTACTTC. It translates to CASSSNSVETQYF.

V gene TRBV28 combines with J gene TRBJ1-5; D is unclear. Germline loops: CDR1 MDHEN, CDR2 SYDVKM. Deletions cut 5 bases from V and 4 bases from J, with 9 bases between. This CDR3 is 13 amino acids long. This chain's CDR3 is CASSPQNNQPQHF. CDR3 coding DNA: TGTGCCAGCAGTCCGCAAAATAATCAGCCCCAGCATTTT.

The V and J genes are TRBV11-2 and TRBJ2-1; D is unresolved. This CDR3 comprises 15 residues. V was trimmed by 7 bases and J by 0 bases, leaving 13 bases between them. The germline V gene has CDR1 SGHAT and CDR2 FQNNGV. CDR3 sequence reads: CASNRGGLSYNEQFF. CDR3 bases: TGTGCCAGCAACCGCGGCGGCCTCTCCTACAATGAGCAGTTCTTC.

V gene TRBV10-1 combines with J gene TRBJ2-2, with D possibly being TRBD1 or TRBD2 (6 bases each). The germline gives CDR1 WNHNN, CDR2 SYGVQD (reference sequence). The CDR3 is 17 residues long. CDR3 nucleotide sequence: TGCGCAGACACCACCCCTCGGGGGCCACAGAACACCGGGGAGCTGTTTTTT. Translation: CADTTPRGPQNTGELFF.

The V and J genes are TRBV11-2 and TRBJ1-1, with a tentative D call TRBD1 (5 bases). Trimming took 5 bases from V and 5 from J, leaving 15 bases between them. The CDR3 has 14 residues. CDR1 is SGHAT and CDR2 is FQNNGV in the germline V gene. In DNA form, the CDR3 reads TGTGCCAGCAGCCACAAGGGGAGAGGGACTGAAGCTTTCTTT. Amino acids: CASSHKGRGTEAFF.

The rearrangement links TRBV7-9 to TRBJ1-2, with D perhaps TRBD1 (5 bases). Per germline, CDR1 SEHNR and CDR2 FQNEAQ (reference sequence). Trimming shortened V by 4 bases and J by 8 bases, and 14 bases separated the two germline ends. The CDR3 spans 13 residues. The DNA for the CDR3 is TGTGCCAGCAGCTCCTCTGGGGGTCCAGGCTACACCTTC. It codes for CASSSSGGPGYTF. The complete variable domain, with remaining parts taken from reference TRBV7-9 and TRBJ1-2, reads DTGVSQNPRHKITKRGQNVTFRCDPISEHNRLYWYRQTLGQGPEFLTYFQNEAQLEKSRLLSDRFSAERPKGSFSTLEIQRTEQGDSAMYLCASSSSGGPGYTFGSGTRLTVV.

J is TRBJ2-2 and V is TRBV5-6; D is unresolved. The germline V gene has CDR1 SGHDT and CDR2 YYEEEE. The V end lost 3 bases, the J end lost 0 bases, and 3 bases lay between the germline ends. The CDR3 sequence is 13 residues long. CDR3 DNA sequence: TGTGCCAGCAGCTCCTCGAACACCGGGGAGCTGTTTTTT. Its translation: CASSSSNTGELFF.

The chain recombines TRBV20-1 with TRBJ2-3; D ambiguous. Trimming cost V 3 bases and J 13 bases, with 11 bases left between them. Germline V gives CDR1 DFQATT, CDR2 SNEGSKA (reference sequence). The CDR3 sequence is 10 residues long. CDR3 loop: CSAREGREYF. The CDR3 DNA reads as TGCAGTGCTAGGGAAGGAAGGGAGTATTTT.

The CDR3 nucleotides read TGTGCCAGCAGCTTAGGGGGCAGGGGGCATGAAAAACTGTTTTTT. Translated, it gives CASSLGGRGHEKLFF. The chain couples TRBV7-2 to TRBJ1-4; 8 bases map to TRBD1. After removal of 1 base from V and 6 bases from J, the junction contained 4 bases not matched to a gene. CDR3 length equals 15 residues. CDR1 and CDR2 (germline): SGHTA, FQGNSA.

The rearrangement uses TRBV11-3 and TRBJ2-7; D is tentatively TRBD1 or TRBD2 (6 bases each). The CDR3 is made up of 15 amino acids. Trimming took off 8 bases at V and 3 bases at J, with 20 bases between the two ends. Germline-derived CDR1 and CDR2 are SGHNT and YENEEA. The CDR3 nucleotides are TGTGCCAGCGCCGGGGGCGGTGGGCTGAGCTACGAGCAGTACTTC. Protein product: CASAGGGGLSYEQYF. The full variable domain, its missing parts supplied by reference TRBV11-3 and TRBJ2-7, is EAGVVQSPRYKIIEKKQPVAFWCNPISGHNTLYWYLQNLGQGPELLIRYENEEAVDDSQLPKDRFSAERLKGVDSTLKIQPAELGDSAVYLCASAGGGGLSYEQYFGPGTRLTVT.

V is TRBV6-6 and J is TRBJ2-5, with unresolved D. CDR1 MNHNY and CDR2 SVGAGI come from the germline V gene (reference sequence). V dropped 5 bases and J dropped 2 bases, with 18 bases sitting between them. CDR3 length equals 16 residues. This CDR3 is CASSLTDGPTQETQYF. The CDR3 region has the DNA TGTGCCAGCAGTCTTACTGACGGACCGACGCAAGAGACCCAGTACTTC.